This TCR beta chain is drawn from a study of T cell responses to AZD1222 COVID-19 vaccine. The CDR3 runs 16 residues. CDR1 LGHNA and CDR2 YNFKEQ come from the germline V gene. V shed 2 bases, J shed 2 bases, and the junction held 2 bases outside the gene matches. The repertoire was sequenced with immunoSEQ multiplex PCR; TCRdb's copy has only in-frame clones and lacks some. Of 160,000 or so clones listed, 90% were seen once; the top ten hold approximately 1.6%. Material: peripheral blood, obtained 28 days after the second AZD1222 dose. V gene TRBV4-2 combines with J gene TRBJ2-3, with 12 nucleotides matching TRBD2. The sequence was collected from an adult who received the AZD1222 COVID-19 vaccine. The CDR3 spells CASSQLAGGPTDTQYF. In nucleotides, the CDR3 is TGTGCCAGCAGCCAACTAGCGGGGGGGCCCACAGATACGCAGTATTTT.